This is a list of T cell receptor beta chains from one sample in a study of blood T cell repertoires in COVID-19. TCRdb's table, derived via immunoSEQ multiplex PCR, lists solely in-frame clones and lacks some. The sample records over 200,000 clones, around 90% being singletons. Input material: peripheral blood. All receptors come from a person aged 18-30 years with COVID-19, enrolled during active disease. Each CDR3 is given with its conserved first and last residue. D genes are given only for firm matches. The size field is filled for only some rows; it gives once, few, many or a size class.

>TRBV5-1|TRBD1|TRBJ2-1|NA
TGCGCCAGCAGCTTGGCCGAGGGGGCTGTGGGTGAGCAGTTCTTC
CASSLAEGAVGEQFF
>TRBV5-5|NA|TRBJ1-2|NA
TGTGCCAGCAGCTTACCCCAGCGGGCGGGCTATGGCTACACCTTC
CASSLPQRAGYGYTF
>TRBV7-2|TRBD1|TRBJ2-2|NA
TGTGCCAGCAGCCCGAGGGGGCCCACGAACACCGGGGAGCTGTTTTTT
CASSPRGPTNTGELFF
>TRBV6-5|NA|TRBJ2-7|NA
TGTGCCAGCAGTAACCCGGGACTCCTTATGGAGTACTTC
CASSNPGLLMEYF
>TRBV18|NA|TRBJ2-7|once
TGTGCCAGCTCACCGCGGTCCGGTGACGCTGGTGAGCAGTACTTC
CASSPRSGDAGEQYF
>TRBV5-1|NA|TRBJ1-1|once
TGCGCCAGCAGCCTAGGGGAGAACACTGAAGCTTTCTTT
CASSLGENTEAFF
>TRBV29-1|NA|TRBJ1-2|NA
TGCAGCGTTGAAGGGCCGGGGGGGGACACCTTC
CSVEGPGGDTF
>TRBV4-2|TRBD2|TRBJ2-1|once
TGTGCCAGCAGCCAGCCGGGACTAGGCAATGAGCAGTTCTTC
CASSQPGLGNEQFF
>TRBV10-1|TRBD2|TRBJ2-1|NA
TGCGCCAGCAGTGAGTCGAAGACGGGAGGGCTGCCGGGCGTCCTGGGGCAGTTCTTC
CASSESKTGGLPGVLGQFF
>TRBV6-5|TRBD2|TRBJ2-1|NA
TGTGCCAGCAGTTACTGGACTAGCGGCTCGGGTGAGCAGTTCTTC
CASSYWTSGSGEQFF
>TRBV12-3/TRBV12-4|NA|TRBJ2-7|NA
TGTGCCAGCAGTTTGCGTCTCCCTGGCGAGCAGTACTTC
CASSLRLPGEQYF
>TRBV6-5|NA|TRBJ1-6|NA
TGTGCCACCAGAATGGAGAGCTCCTATAATTCACCCCTCCACTTT
CATRMESSYNSPLHF
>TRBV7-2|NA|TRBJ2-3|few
TGTGCCAGCAGCTTAGAGTACAGACGCACAGATACGCAGTATTTT
CASSLEYRRTDTQYF
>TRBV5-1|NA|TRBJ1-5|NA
TGCGCCCGCAGCTTGGGCCCGGGGGGGGCGCAGGGCAATCAGCCCCAGCATTTT
CARSLGPGGAQGNQPQHF
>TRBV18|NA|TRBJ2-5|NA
TGTGCCAGCTCACCGATTAAGAGGGCCGAATTAGAGACCCAGTACTTC
CASSPIKRAELETQYF